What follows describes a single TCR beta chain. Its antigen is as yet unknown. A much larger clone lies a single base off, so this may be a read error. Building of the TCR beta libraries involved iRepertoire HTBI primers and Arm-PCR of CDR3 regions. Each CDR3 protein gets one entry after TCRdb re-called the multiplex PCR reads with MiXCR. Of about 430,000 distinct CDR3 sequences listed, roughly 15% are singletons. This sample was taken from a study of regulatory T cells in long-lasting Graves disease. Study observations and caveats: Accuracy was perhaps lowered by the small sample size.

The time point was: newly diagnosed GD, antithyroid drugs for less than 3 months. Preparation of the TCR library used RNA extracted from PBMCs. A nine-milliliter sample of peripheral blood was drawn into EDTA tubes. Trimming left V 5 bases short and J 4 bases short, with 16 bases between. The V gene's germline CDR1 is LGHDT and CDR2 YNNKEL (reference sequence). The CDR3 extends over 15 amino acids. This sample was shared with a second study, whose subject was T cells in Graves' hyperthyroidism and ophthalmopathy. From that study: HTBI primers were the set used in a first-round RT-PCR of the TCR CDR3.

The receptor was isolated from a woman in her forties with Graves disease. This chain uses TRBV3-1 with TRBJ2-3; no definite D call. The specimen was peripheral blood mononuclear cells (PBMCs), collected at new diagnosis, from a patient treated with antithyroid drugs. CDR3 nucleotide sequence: TGTGCCAGCAGCGACCGTGAGAGGTTCTCAGATACGCAGTATTTT. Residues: CASSDRERFSDTQYF.